Listed below are T cell receptor beta chains from one sample, sequenced in a study of cytomegalovirus exposure and HLA in healthy donors. Sequencing used immunoSEQ multiplex PCR; TCRdb keeps in-frame clones, though not all of them. The sample includes about 280,000 clones, 65% to 90% of them seen just once. Sequenced sample: PBMCs. These receptors were collected from a woman aged 18-30 years in good health and CMV-seronegative. The CDR3 runs from the conserved cysteine through the conserved F or W. A D gene is named only where the DNA matches it firmly. Rows may omit the clone size; those that give it use once, few, many or a size class.

>TRBD2|NA|TRBV19|18|TRBJ2-1
CASSPPLAGGPRSIGRFF
TGTGCCAGTAGTCCCCCACTAGCGGGAGGGCCCAGGTCGATAGGTCGGTTCTTC
>NA|NA|TRBV6-4|15|TRBJ2-1
CASSSSQGTYNEQFF
TGTGCCAGCAGTAGTTCACAGGGTACTTACAATGAGCAGTTCTTC
>NA|NA|TRBV9|16|TRBJ1-1
CASSVGSGGGGTEAFF
TGTGCCAGCAGCGTAGGGAGTGGGGGCGGAGGCACTGAAGCTTTCTTT
>TRBD1|NA|TRBV9|14|TRBJ1-1
CASSLQGMNTEAFF
TGTGCCAGCAGTTTACAGGGGATGAACACTGAAGCTTTCTTT
>NA|NA|TRBV28|15|TRBJ2-1
CASSPRLSSYNEQFF
TGTGCCAGCAGCCCAAGACTGAGCTCCTACAATGAGCAGTTCTTC
>TRBD1|NA|TRBV7-2|16|TRBJ2-1
CASSPSGQGAYNEQFF
TGTGCCAGCAGCCCCTCAGGGCAGGGGGCGTACAATGAGCAGTTCTTC
>TRBD1|NA|TRBV29-1|15|TRBJ1-1
CSVVWTGNLNTEAFF
TGCAGCGTTGTTTGGACAGGCAATCTGAACACTGAAGCTTTCTTT
>NA|NA|TRBV4-3|14|TRBJ1-2
CASSSHSISYGYTF
TGCGCCAGCAGCTCTCACAGTATCAGCTATGGCTACACCTTC
>TRBD1|once|TRBV18|17|TRBJ1-5
CASSPPRTGQSNQPQHF
TGTGCCAGCTCACCACCTCGGACAGGGCAGAGCAATCAGCCCCAGCATTTT
>NA|NA|TRBV5-6|13|TRBJ1-1
CASSFEGGTEAFF
TGTGCCAGCAGCTTCGAAGGGGGCACTGAAGCTTTCTTT
>TRBD2|once|TRBV4-1|15|TRBJ2-7
CASSLDGGGSYEQYF
TGCGCCAGCAGCCTAGACGGGGGGGGCTCCTACGAGCAGTACTTC
>NA|NA|TRBV18|13|TRBJ2-7
CASSETASYEQYF
TGTGCCAGCTCAGAGACAGCCTCCTACGAGCAGTACTTC
>TRBD2|NA|TRBV6-5|14|TRBJ2-7
CASSYQREGHEQYF
TGTGCCAGCAGTTACCAACGGGAGGGCCACGAGCAGTACTTC
>TRBD1|NA|TRBV6-1|15|TRBJ2-6
CASGQGAWGANVLTF
TGTGCCAGCGGGCAGGGGGCTTGGGGGGCCAACGTCCTGACTTTC
>NA|NA|TRBV7-6|14|TRBJ2-3
CASSERGPTDTQYF
TGTGCCAGCAGCGAAAGAGGGCCCACAGATACGCAGTATTTT
>NA|NA|TRBV27|18|TRBJ2-2
CASSRNPLTQGNTGELFF
TGTGCCAGCAGCCGCAATCCTTTAACACAGGGGAACACCGGGGAGCTGTTTTTT
>NA|NA|TRBV30|13|TRBJ1-1
CAWSVGGATEAFF
TGTGCCTGGAGTGTCGGAGGTGCCACTGAAGCTTTCTTT
>NA|NA|TRBV5-1|14|TRBJ1-3
CASSGEAAGNTIYF
TGCGCCAGCAGCGGGGAGGCAGCTGGAAACACCATATATTTT
>NA|NA|TRBV18|16|TRBJ1-3
CASSSSGKTQGNTIYF
TGTGCCAGCTCATCCTCCGGGAAGACCCAAGGCAACACCATATATTTT
>TRBD1|NA|TRBV30|16|TRBJ1-1
CAWNPDRGGPRGEAFF
TGTGCCTGGAACCCTGACAGGGGGGGCCCTAGGGGTGAAGCTTTCTTT
>TRBD1|NA|TRBV5-6|14|TRBJ1-2
CASSIITGGPGYTF
TGTGCCAGCAGCATCATTACAGGGGGCCCTGGCTACACCTTC
>TRBD1|NA|TRBV5-1|18|TRBJ1-1
CASSLNYRGRRMNTEAFF
TGCGCCAGCAGCTTGAATTATAGGGGGCGACGGATGAACACTGAAGCTTTCTTT
>TRBD2|NA|TRBV14|16|TRBJ2-7
CASSPAGRGGSYEQYF
TGTGCCAGCAGTCCCGCTGGGCGGGGGGGCTCCTACGAGCAGTACTTC
>TRBD1|NA|TRBV5-1|16|TRBJ1-5
CASSLGSGGWNQPQHF
TGCGCCAGCAGCTTGGGGTCAGGGGGCTGGAATCAGCCCCAGCATTTT
>NA|many|TRBV28|11|TRBJ2-7
CASTSTYEQYF
TGTGCCAGCACCTCTACCTACGAGCAGTACTTC
>NA|NA|TRBV7-8|14|TRBJ2-7
CASSPQEGSYEQYF
TGTGCCAGCAGCCCCCAGGAGGGCTCCTACGAGCAGTACTTC